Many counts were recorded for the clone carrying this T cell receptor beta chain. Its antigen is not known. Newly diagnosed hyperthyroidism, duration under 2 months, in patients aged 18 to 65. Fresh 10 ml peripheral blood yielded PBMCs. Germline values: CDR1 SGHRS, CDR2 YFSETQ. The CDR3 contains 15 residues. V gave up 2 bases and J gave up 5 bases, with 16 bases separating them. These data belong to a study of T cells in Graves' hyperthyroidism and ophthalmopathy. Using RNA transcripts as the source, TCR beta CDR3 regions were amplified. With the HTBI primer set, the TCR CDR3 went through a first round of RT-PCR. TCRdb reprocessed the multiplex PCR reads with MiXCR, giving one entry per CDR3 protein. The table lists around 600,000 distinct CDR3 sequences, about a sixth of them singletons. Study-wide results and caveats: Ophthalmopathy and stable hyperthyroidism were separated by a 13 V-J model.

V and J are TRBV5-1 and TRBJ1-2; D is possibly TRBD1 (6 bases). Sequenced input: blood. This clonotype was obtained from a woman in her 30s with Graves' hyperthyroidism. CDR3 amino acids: CASSFTQETGYGYTF. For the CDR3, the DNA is TGCGCCAGCAGCTTTACCCAGGAGACAGGTTATGGCTACACCTTC.